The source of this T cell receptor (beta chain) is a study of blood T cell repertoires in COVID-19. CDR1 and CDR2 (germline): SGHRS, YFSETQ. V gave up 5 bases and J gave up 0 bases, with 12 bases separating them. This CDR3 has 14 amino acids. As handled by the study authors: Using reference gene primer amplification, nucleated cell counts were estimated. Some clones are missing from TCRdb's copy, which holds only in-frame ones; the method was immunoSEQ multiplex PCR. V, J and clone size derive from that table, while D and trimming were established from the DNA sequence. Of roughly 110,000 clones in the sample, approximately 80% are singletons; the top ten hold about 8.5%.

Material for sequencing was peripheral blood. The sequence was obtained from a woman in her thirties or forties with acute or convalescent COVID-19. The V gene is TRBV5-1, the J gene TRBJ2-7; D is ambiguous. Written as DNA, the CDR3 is TGCGCCAGCAGAGTGACACCGAGCTCCTACGAGCAGTACTTC. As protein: CASRVTPSSYEQYF.